The sample holds one count of the clone carrying this T cell receptor (beta chain). The data derive from a study of shared clonotypes between healthy human individuals. The overall study: Each donor's CD8 memory used one plate, CD8 naive two, each CD4 subset three.

There are 14 residues in the CDR3. Trimming took 5 bases from V and 3 from J, leaving 14 bases between them. Germline V gene sequence: CDR1 MNHEY, CDR2 SMNVEV (reference sequence). Produced via immunoSEQ multiplex PCR; TCRdb's table is partial and in-frame only. Counted here are about 360,000 clones, around 70% occurring once; the ten biggest clones make up less than 11%. The receptor comes from a man in his thirties or forties in good health. Sequencing used memory CD4+ T cells sorted from blood. Subset defined: CD45RA-negative fraction. V gene TRBV27 combines with J gene TRBJ2-7; unclear D gene. The CDR3 region has the DNA TGTGCCAGCAGTCCAAACAAAGCATTCTACGAGCAGTACTTC. This gives the protein CASSPNKAFYEQYF.